This T cell receptor beta chain was sequenced for a study of blood T cell repertoires in COVID-19. The wider study: Sites across the United States, Italy and Spain contributed samples from acute and convalescent COVID-19.

CDR1 SGHAT and CDR2 FQNNGV come from the germline V gene. CDR3 size: 16 residues. V trimming: 5 bases; J trimming: 0 bases; junction bases outside the gene matches: 4. This table comes from immunoSEQ multiplex PCR, and its TCRdb copy is limited to in-frame clones, with some not included. The table lists roughly 250,000 clones, 86% of them singletons, with about 10% in the top ten. The genes are TRBV11-2 and TRBJ2-6; 7 bases agree with TRBD1. Sequenced: peripheral blood. This clonotype was sampled from a man aged 35 to 55 who had recovered from COVID-19. Here the CDR3 DNA reads TGTGCCAGCAGCCCGGGACAGCGCTCTGGGGCCAACGTCCTGACTTTC. Its translation is CASSPGQRSGANVLTF.